This T cell receptor beta chain was retrieved from a study of cytotoxic CD8 clonotypes in ibrutinib-treated CLL. Sequencing was performed with immunoSEQ multiplex PCR; in TCRdb, only in-frame clones are kept and a portion is missing. This sample carries about 24,000 clones, just under 80% of them seen once, and the ten largest clones take around 8.5%. Comment on this clone: Its antigen is still unknown.

Whole-study findings and limits: Sampling of sustained-remission and progressing patients occurred at differing times.

There are 12 residues in the CDR3. V gave up 7 bases and J gave up 11 bases, with 17 bases separating them. Germline loops: CDR1 MNHNY, CDR2 SVGAGI (reference sequence). Genomic DNA (around 2 micrograms) was obtained from cryopreserved PBMCs for construction of TCR beta libraries. The sequence came from a human donor with chronic lymphocytic leukemia. The chain employs TRBV6-6 and TRBJ1-1; D may be TRBD1 (6 bases). Sequences were derived from PBMCs, sampled before ibrutinib treatment. In DNA form, the CDR3 reads TGTGCCAGCAATACCTTTAGGGGGATGGCTTTCTTT. Translated: CASNTFRGMAFF.